This paragraph reports one T cell receptor (beta chain). This clonotype has ten or more counts. The specificity of this receptor is unknown. The sample holds no much larger clone one base away, and base qualities are not on file. The data were taken from a study of neurological immune-mediated disorders (dated by TCRdb to between 2018 and 2021). In terms of the full investigation: Among the 35 or so multiple sclerosis patients, relapsing-remitting MS was present in approximately 31 and secondary progressive MS was present in 3. The 106 TCR-beta libraries covered PBMC samples along with longitudinal samples, technical triplicates, and paired sorted CD4+ and CD8+ T-cell subsets. The cohort was made up of about 68 subjects, consisting of about 14 HAM/TSP patients, about 34 multiple sclerosis patients and 20 healthy controls. Longitudinal HAM/TSP and healthy donors had 3 time-points each (roughly 3-40 month intervals). Peripheral blood TCR-beta repertoires from patients with HTLV-I-associated myelopathy (HAM/TSP), patients with multiple sclerosis, and healthy controls were compared in the study using UMI-based sequencing.

Reading the label with the study, this specimen's time point is: longitudinal time-point 2. For unsorted PBMC libraries, 2 million PBMCs were used after storage in RNAlater at -80 degrees C until RNA extraction. Multiple sclerosis patients were enrolled in a US clinical protocol evaluating disease progression by magnetic resonance imaging. Peripheral blood underwent Ficoll-Hypaque density gradient centrifugation to isolate PBMCs, which were then cryopreserved in liquid nitrogen. CDR3 length: 13 amino acids, cysteine to phenylalanine. The sequence is cut down to CDR3 DNA, 39 bases in frame from base 1. Looking up the germline V gene (reference sequence) yields CDR1 DFQATT and CDR2 SNEGSKA. Between the V and J ends, shortened by 1 base and 1 base respectively, the junction contains 5 bases. To synthesize cDNA, template-switch 5'RACE was performed with a primer carrying a 10-nucleotide random unique molecular identifier so that each TCR transcript was tagged. Every sequencing run yielded over 200 million TCR-beta sequences covering 15-18 subjects. Total RNA was extracted with the RNeasy kit. Using the KAPA Real-time Library Amplification kit, TCR-beta VDJ regions were amplified with primers for the TCR constant region and the 5'RACE anchor. A first PCR added sample indexes and Illumina adaptors, after which a second PCR increased the library yield. After Ampure bead purification, the roughly 650 bp TCR product was size-selected on a 2% E-gel SizeSelection system. Before pooling, library quality was checked on a Bioanalyzer, concentration was measured with Qubit, and libraries were quantified with the Kapa Library Quantification kit. An Illumina HiSeq 2500 sequenced the libraries paired-end 2 x 150 bp. To increase sequence diversity, roughly 23-30% phiX was spiked into each library pool. From the authors' description of their analysis: Quality-filtered reads were processed with the UMI-based MiGEC pipeline, which removed over 85% of raw TCR sequences during error correction. VDJ genes were aligned to IMGT germline references, and each clonotype was defined by a unique CDR3 amino acid sequence together with V-J genes. VDJtools evaluated clonal expansion, Shannon diversity and CDR3 relatedness (CalcPairwiseDistances, ClusterSamples); CLCbio workbench built phylogenetic trees. Expanded clones were defined as having at least 8 unique UMIs, based on coefficient-of-variation modelling across technical triplicates. Using fastp trimming at Q25 and MiXCR clonotype assembly, TCRdb reanalyzed the public sequencing data and kept in-frame beta chains. Rows with one shared CDR3 protein collapse into an entry with the most common genes and DNA. The V and J calls shown here were made by TCRdb, not taken from the authors' results. A total of some 87,000 distinct CDR3 sequences appear in this sample, almost 6% of them only once. The ten largest clones capture 7.9% of the sample.

Overall study outcomes, separate from this receptor: Expanded clones from different subjects shared no identical CDR3 amino acid sequences, which suggests that TCR-beta repertoires were private in all groups. The highest TCR clonal expansion was observed in HAM/TSP patients, whereas the lowest was observed in MS patients, even when compared with healthy controls. The MS cluster showed no association with clinical or MRI features, and the authors stated that larger cohorts are needed. In a phylogenetic analysis, the repertoires of 18 out of 34 MS patients fell into a single cluster of related CDR3 sequences, pointing to a possible signature at the repertoire level.

Recombination joined TRBV20-1 with TRBJ1-5; the D gene lacks a confident call. Sequenced material: PBMCs. The receptor's source is a woman aged 55-70 years with multiple sclerosis. The CDR3 protein is CSARATSNQPQHF. DNA sequence: TGCAGTGCTAGAGCAACAAGCAATCAGCCCCAGCATTTT.